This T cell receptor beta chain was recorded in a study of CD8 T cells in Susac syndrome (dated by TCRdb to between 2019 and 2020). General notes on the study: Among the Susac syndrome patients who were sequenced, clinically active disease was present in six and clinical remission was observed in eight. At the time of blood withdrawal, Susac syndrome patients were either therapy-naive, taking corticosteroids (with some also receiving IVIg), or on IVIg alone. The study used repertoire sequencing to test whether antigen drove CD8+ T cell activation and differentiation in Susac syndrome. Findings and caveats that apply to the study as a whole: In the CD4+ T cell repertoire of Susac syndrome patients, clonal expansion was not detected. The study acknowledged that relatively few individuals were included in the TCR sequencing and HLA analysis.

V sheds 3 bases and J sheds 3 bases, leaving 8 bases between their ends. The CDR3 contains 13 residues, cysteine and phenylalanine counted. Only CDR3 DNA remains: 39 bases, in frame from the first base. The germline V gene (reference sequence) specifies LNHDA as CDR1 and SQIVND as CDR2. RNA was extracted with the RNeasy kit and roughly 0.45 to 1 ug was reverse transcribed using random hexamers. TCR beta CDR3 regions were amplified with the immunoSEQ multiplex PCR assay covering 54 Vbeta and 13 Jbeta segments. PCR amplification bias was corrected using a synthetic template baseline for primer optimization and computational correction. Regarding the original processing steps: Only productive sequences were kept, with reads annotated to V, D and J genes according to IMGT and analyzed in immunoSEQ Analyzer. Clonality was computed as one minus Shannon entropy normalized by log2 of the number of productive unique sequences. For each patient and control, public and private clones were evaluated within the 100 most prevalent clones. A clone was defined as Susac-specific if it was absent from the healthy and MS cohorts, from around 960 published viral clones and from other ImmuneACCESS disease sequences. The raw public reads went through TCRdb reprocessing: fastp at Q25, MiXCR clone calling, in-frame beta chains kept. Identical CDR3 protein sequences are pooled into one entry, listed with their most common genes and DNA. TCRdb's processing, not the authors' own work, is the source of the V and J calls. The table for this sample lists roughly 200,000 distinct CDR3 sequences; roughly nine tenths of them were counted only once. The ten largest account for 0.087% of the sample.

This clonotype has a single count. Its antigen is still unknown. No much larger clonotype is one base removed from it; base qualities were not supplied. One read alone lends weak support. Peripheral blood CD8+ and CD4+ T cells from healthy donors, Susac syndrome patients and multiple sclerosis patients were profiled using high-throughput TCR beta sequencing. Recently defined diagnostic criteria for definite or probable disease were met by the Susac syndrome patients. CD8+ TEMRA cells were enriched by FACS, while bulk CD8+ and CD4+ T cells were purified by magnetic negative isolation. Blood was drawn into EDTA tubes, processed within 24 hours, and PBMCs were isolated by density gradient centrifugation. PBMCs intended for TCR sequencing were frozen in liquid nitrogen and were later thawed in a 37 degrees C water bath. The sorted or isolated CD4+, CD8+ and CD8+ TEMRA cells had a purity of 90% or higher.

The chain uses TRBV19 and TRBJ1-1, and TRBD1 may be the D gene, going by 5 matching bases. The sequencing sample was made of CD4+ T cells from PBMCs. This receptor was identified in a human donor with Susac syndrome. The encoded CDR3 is CASSIEGYTEAFF. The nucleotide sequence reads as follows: TGTGCCAGTAGTATTGAGGGGTACACTGAAGCTTTCTTT. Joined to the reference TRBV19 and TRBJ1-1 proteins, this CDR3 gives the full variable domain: DGGITQSPKYLFRKEGQNVTLSCEQNLNHDAMYWYRQDPGQGLRLIYYSQIVNDFQKGDIAEGYSVSREKKESFPLTVTSAQKNPTAFYLCASSIEGYTEAFFGQGTRLTVV.